Presented here are 16 T cell receptor beta chains from one specimen sequenced in a study of blood T cell repertoires in COVID-19 (TCRdb year 2020). Library creation used the immunoSEQ multiplex PCR assay. TCRdb took this table from immuneACCESS and kept in-frame rearrangements with V and J called. Such tables lack part of the clones; where checked against another copy, unresolved V genes explain under half of the gap, and the rest is unexplained. This sample comprises 95,000 to 150,000 clones, around nine tenths of them detected only once. The top ten hold more than 0.9% of the sample. The sequencing sample was made of peripheral blood. These TCRs come from an elderly woman with acute or convalescent COVID-19.

The V gene is TRBV18, the J gene TRBJ1-4; 7 positions match TRBD1. The CDR3 runs 15 residues. J gave up 0 bases and V 6 bases, and 4 bases lay outside the gene matches. The germline gives CDR1 KGHSH, CDR2 LQKENI. In DNA, the CDR3 is TGTGCCAGCTCGCCCGACAGGGCAACTAATGAAAAACTGTTTTTT. It is translated as CASSPDRATNEKLFF.

This clone was detected only once. The V and J genes are TRBV28 and TRBJ1-1; a weak D match, TRBD1 (6 bases). V lost 6 bases and J lost 3, with 11 bases in between. The V gene's germline CDR1 is MDHEN and CDR2 SYDVKM. This CDR3 has 13 amino acids. In nucleotides, the CDR3 is TGTGCCAGCAGGACAGGCCTCGACACTGAAGCTTTCTTT. Translated, it gives CASRTGLDTEAFF.

The chain employs TRBV7-2 and TRBJ1-1; 10 nucleotides align to TRBD1. CDR1 and CDR2 from the germline V gene are SGHTA and FQGNSA. The CDR3 contains 15 residues. The trim removed 5 bases at V and 5 bases at J, leaving 8 bases unmatched. CDR3 in amino acids: CASSGRQGARTEAFF. CDR3 DNA: TGTGCCAGCAGCGGACGACAGGGGGCGCGAACTGAAGCTTTCTTT.

The chain uses TRBV6-6 and TRBJ1-2; 8 bases fit TRBD1. Germline CDR1 and CDR2: MNHNY and SVGAGI (reference sequence). The junction had 5 bases not matched to a gene; V was cut back by 6 bases and J by 5 bases. The CDR3 has 13 residues. The CDR3 sequence is CASSQNRGYGYTF. The CDR3 nucleotides read TGTGCCAGCAGCCAAAACAGGGGGTATGGCTACACCTTC.

J is TRBJ2-5 and V is TRBV15; weak D call: TRBD2 (6 bases). V was shortened by 1 base and J by 5 bases, with 8 bases between the two germline ends. The CDR3 totals 13 residues. The germline V gene has CDR1 LNHNV and CDR2 YYDKDF (reference sequence). The CDR3 DNA is TGTGCCACCAGCAGAGGGGGGGTTGAGACCCAGTACTTC. Amino acid sequence: CATSRGGVETQYF.

This clone has only one observation. The CDR3 coding sequence is TGTGCCAGCAGGAGGACAGGGGAGGAGACCCAGTACTTC. It yields the protein CASRRTGEETQYF. This rearrangement joins TRBV13 to TRBJ2-5; TRBD1 matches at 9 bases. Germline V gene data show CDR1 as PRHDT and CDR2 as FYEKMQ (reference sequence). The CDR3 length is 13 residues. V shed 6 bases and J 5 bases; nucleotides not matched to a gene: 4. Supplemented by reference TRBV13 and TRBJ2-5, the full variable domain reads AAGVIQSPRHLIKEKRETATLKCYPIPRHDTVYWYQQGPGQDPQFLISFYEKMQSDKGSIPDRFSAQQFSDYHSELNMSSLELGDSALYFCASRRTGEETQYFGPGTRLLVL.

This sequence joins TRBV6-1 and TRBJ2-2; D unresolved. Between the trimmed V and J ends, which lost 3 bases and 6 bases, there was a span of 14 bases. Germline V CDR1 and CDR2: MNHNS, SASEGT. This CDR3 region has 15 residues. The DNA of the CDR3 is TGTGCCAGCAGTGAGTTCCCCAACTCCTCCGGGGAGCTGTTTTTT. Translated, it gives CASSEFPNSSGELFF.

This sequence joins TRBV7-8 and TRBJ1-1; 8 nucleotides agree with TRBD1. The germline CDR1 and CDR2 sequences are SGHVS and FQNEAQ. The length of the CDR3 is 13 residues. The trim removed 5 bases at V and 3 bases at J, leaving 2 bases unmatched. DNA for the CDR3: TGTGCCAGCAGCCTCAGGGGGCACACTGAAGCTTTCTTT. Its translation is CASSLRGHTEAFF.

The genes are TRBV6-5 and TRBJ1-4; D is perhaps TRBD1 (5 bases). CDR1 MNHEY and CDR2 SVGAGI come from the germline V gene. The CDR3 is 15 amino acids. V lost 0 bases and J 7 bases, leaving 12 bases between the germline ends. CDR3 sequence: CASSYSQGFGEKLFF. CDR3 nucleotides: TGTGCCAGCAGTTACTCTCAGGGTTTCGGTGAAAAACTGTTTTTT.

V gene TRBV11-2 combines with J gene TRBJ2-7; tentatively, D is TRBD1 (6 bases). Trimming cost V 3 bases and J 5 bases, with 11 bases left between them. The CDR3 is 13 amino acids. Germline V gene sequence: CDR1 SGHAT, CDR2 FQNNGV. The chain's CDR3 is CASSFRDNDEQYF. CDR3 DNA sequence: TGTGCCAGCAGCTTCCGGGACAACGACGAGCAGTACTTC. The full variable domain, with the rest looked up from reference TRBV11-2 and TRBJ2-7, is EAGVAQSPRYKIIEKRQSVAFWCNPISGHATLYWYQQILGQGPKLLIQFQNNGVVDDSQLPKDRFSAERLKGVDSTLKIQPAKLEDSAVYLCASSFRDNDEQYFGPGTRLTVT.

The V gene is TRBV28, the J gene TRBJ1-6; 8 bases agree with TRBD1. The CDR3 is made up of 14 amino acids. Per germline, CDR1 MDHEN and CDR2 SYDVKM. Trimming removed 4 bases from V and 10 bases from J; junction bases left unmatched: 6. The CDR3 loop is CASSSTGAKSPLHF. Written as DNA, the CDR3 is TGTGCCAGCAGTTCGACAGGGGCAAAATCACCCCTCCACTTT.

The V call is TRBV20-1, the J call TRBJ1-2; 7 bases align to TRBD1. V shed 3 bases and J 8 bases; nucleotides not matched to a gene: 12. CDR1 and CDR2 from the germline V gene are DFQATT and SNEGSKA (reference sequence). The CDR3 spans 14 residues. The CDR3 sequence: CSASFAPGGMGYTF. CDR3 bases: TGCAGTGCTAGTTTCGCGCCAGGGGGTATGGGCTACACCTTC.

This rearrangement joins TRBV5-4 to TRBJ2-7, with D hard to call. The CDR3 totals 12 residues. Trimming cost V 0 bases and J 2 bases, with 3 bases left between them. CDR1 is SGHNT, CDR2 YYREEE, per germline (reference sequence). This CDR3 is CASSLGTYEQYF. In DNA form, the CDR3 reads TGTGCCAGCAGCTTGGGTACCTACGAGCAGTACTTC.

The CDR3 DNA is TGTGCCAGCAGTTTAGAGATAGGACTAGCGGGGTACAATGAGCAGTTCTTC. Translated: CASSLEIGLAGYNEQFF. The chain is built from TRBV27 and TRBJ2-1; 12 positions match TRBD2. Germline-derived CDR1 and CDR2 are MNHEY and SMNVEV (reference sequence). This CDR3 comprises 17 residues. Unmatched junction bases numbered 6, after V lost 2 bases and J lost 4 bases.

The genes are TRBV7-3 and TRBJ2-1, with D maybe TRBD2 (6 bases). Trimming took 3 bases from V and 6 from J, leaving 12 bases between them. In germline, CDR1 is SGHTA, CDR2 FQGTGA. The CDR3 extends over 14 amino acids. The CDR3 reads CASSLDRELNEQFF. CDR3 DNA sequence: TGTGCCAGCAGCTTGGATCGGGAGCTCAATGAGCAGTTCTTC.

This chain links TRBV24-1 with TRBJ1-5, with 9 bases matching TRBD1. Trimming at V came to 11 bases and at J to 6 bases, leaving 10 bases not matched to a gene. CDR3 size: 14 residues. Germline CDR1 is KGHDR and CDR2 is SFDVKD. The CDR3 DNA sequence: TGTGCCAGGAACTCGACAGGGGGAGTTCAGCCCCAGCATTTT. Residues: CARNSTGGVQPQHF.